Listed below are T cell receptor beta chains from one sample, sequenced in a study of regulatory T cells in long-lasting Graves disease. TCRdb reprocessed the multiplex PCR reads with MiXCR, giving one entry per CDR3 protein. The table records some 410,000 distinct CDR3 sequences, about 16% of them present only once. These data were likewise used in another study, on T cells in Graves' hyperthyroidism and ophthalmopathy.

The material was peripheral blood mononuclear cells (PBMCs), obtained at new diagnosis, from a patient treated with antithyroid drugs. Receptors were obtained from a woman in her twenties or thirties with Graves disease. Both conserved end residues are part of each CDR3. A D gene is named only where the DNA matches it firmly. Expanded clones get a size class; other rows say once, few or many, or leave the size out.

d_call	v_call	j_call	clone_size	cdr3_aa	cdr3_nt
TRBD1	TRBV2	TRBJ1-1	many	CASRGTGVDTEAFF	TGTGCCAGCAGGGGGACAGGGGTGGACACTGAAGCTTTCTTT
NA	TRBV10-1	TRBJ1-1	few	CASTSTLGTEAFF	TGCGCCAGCACCTCCACCCTGGGGACTGAAGCTTTCTTT
TRBD2	TRBV5-4	TRBJ2-7	NA	CASSSGLAENEQYF	TGTGCCAGCAGCTCGGGACTAGCGGAAAACGAGCAGTACTTC
TRBD2	TRBV20-1	TRBJ2-1	NA	CSALEREGSYNEQFF	TGCAGTGCACTCGAGCGGGAGGGGTCCTACAATGAGCAGTTCTTC
NA	TRBV9	TRBJ2-1	few	CASSVGLRSYNEQFF	TGTGCCAGCAGCGTAGGGTTACGCTCCTACAATGAGCAGTTCTTC
NA	TRBV6-9	TRBJ2-1	NA	CASSYDRQAGPRNQGGNRNEQFF	TGTGCCAGCAGTTACGACAGACAGGCCGGGCCCCGTAATCAGGGGGGAAATCGAAATGAGCAGTTCTTC
NA	TRBV9	TRBJ2-5	once	CASSVEGVAETQYF	TGTGCCAGCAGCGTAGAGGGGGTTGCTGAGACCCAGTACTTC
TRBD1	TRBV18	TRBJ1-5	many	CASSPPGQGATQPQHF	TGTGCCAGCTCACCGCCGGGACAGGGGGCGACTCAGCCCCAGCATTTT
NA	TRBV7-2	TRBJ1-1	many	CASSSIAAANTEAFF	TGTGCCAGCAGCTCCATAGCGGCAGCGAACACTGAAGCTTTCTTT
NA	TRBV5-1	TRBJ2-1	many	CASSLFARGDNEQFF	TGCGCCAGCAGCTTGTTTGCGCGCGGAGACAATGAGCAGTTCTTC
TRBD1	TRBV6-4	TRBJ1-1	NA	CARREGDRFTEAFF	TGTGCCAGACGAGAAGGGGACAGGTTCACTGAAGCTTTCTTT
TRBD1	TRBV18	TRBJ1-6	NA	CASSRLGTVDNSPLHF	TGTGCCAGCTCAAGGCTCGGGACAGTTGATAATTCACCCCTCCACTTT
NA	TRBV5-5	TRBJ2-7	few	CASRISPGETYEQYF	TGTGCCAGCCGGATATCTCCGGGAGAAACCTACGAGCAGTACTTC
TRBD1	TRBV7-9	TRBJ2-3	many	CASSLGRTGGSTDTQYF	TGTGCCAGCAGCTTAGGTAGGACAGGAGGAAGCACAGATACGCAGTATTTT
NA	TRBV12-3/TRBV12-4	TRBJ2-7	many	CASSPRTYYEQYF	TGTGCCAGCAGTCCAAGGACTTACTACGAGCAGTACTTC
TRBD2	TRBV12-3/TRBV12-4	TRBJ2-7	many	CASSALADPYEQYF	TGTGCCAGCAGTGCACTAGCGGATCCCTACGAGCAGTACTTC
NA	TRBV12-3/TRBV12-4	TRBJ2-7	many	CASSSPTSSYEQYF	TGTGCCAGCAGTTCCCCGACTAGCTCCTACGAGCAGTACTTC
NA	TRBV7-8	TRBJ2-1	many	CASSSGPQPNNEQFF	TGTGCCAGCAGCTCCGGACCTCAACCGAACAATGAGCAGTTCTTC
TRBD2	TRBV6-4	TRBJ2-2	NA	CASSDPPQSGRVTGELFF	TGTGCCAGCAGTGACCCACCCCAGAGCGGGAGGGTTACCGGGGAGCTGTTTTTT
TRBD1	TRBV29-1	TRBJ1-1	many	CSVEPSGTGSAEAFF	TGCAGCGTTGAGCCAAGTGGGACAGGGAGCGCTGAAGCTTTCTTT
TRBD1	TRBV20-1	TRBJ1-5	few	CSADRGNQPQHF	TGCAGTGCTGACAGGGGGAATCAGCCCCAGCATTTT
NA	TRBV28	TRBJ1-5	many	CASSFGGGGNQPQHF	TGTGCCAGCAGTTTTGGCGGGGGAGGCAATCAGCCCCAGCATTTT
NA	TRBV12-3/TRBV12-4	TRBJ1-3	many	CASSPLAGNTIYF	TGTGCCAGCAGTCCCCTGGCTGGAAACACCATATATTTT
NA	TRBV11-2	TRBJ1-1	many	CASSLEVENTEAFF	TGTGCCAGCAGCCTGGAGGTGGAGAACACTGAAGCTTTCTTT
NA	TRBV30	TRBJ2-7	many	CAWSNSGDEQYF	TGTGCCTGGAGTAATTCAGGGGACGAGCAGTACTTC
TRBD1	TRBV20-1	TRBJ2-3	many	CSARERQGSGDTQYF	TGCAGTGCTAGAGAAAGACAGGGGTCCGGAGATACGCAGTATTTT
TRBD2	TRBV5-1	TRBJ2-7	many	CASSLEGLAGVYEQYF	TGCGCCAGCAGCTTGGAAGGGCTAGCGGGAGTCTACGAGCAGTACTTC
TRBD1	TRBV15	TRBJ2-6	few	CATSLRTGSFSGANVLTF	TGTGCCACCAGCCTGAGGACAGGTAGTTTCTCTGGGGCCAACGTCCTGACTTTC
NA	TRBV10-1	TRBJ2-1	NA	CASSESMVPGLGNEQFF	TGCGCCAGCAGTGAGTCCATGGTTCCGGGACTTGGGAATGAGCAGTTCTTC
TRBD2	TRBV9	TRBJ2-7	many	CASSVEGSGSTYEQYF	TGTGCCAGCAGCGTAGAGGGGAGCGGGAGTACCTACGAGCAGTACTTC
TRBD2	TRBV18	TRBJ2-7	many	CASSPLGLANEQYF	TGTGCCAGCTCACCACTAGGACTAGCTAACGAGCAGTACTTC
NA	TRBV7-2	TRBJ1-2	many	CASSLQGLGGYTF	TGTGCCAGCAGCCTACAGGGTCTGGGGGGCTACACCTTC
TRBD2	TRBV10-1	TRBJ2-3	NA	CASSGTSGSSTDTQYF	TGCGCCAGCAGTGGGACTAGCGGATCTAGCACAGATACGCAGTATTTT
NA	TRBV20-1	TRBJ2-7	few	CSAGVYRGYEQYF	TGCAGCGCTGGTGTTTATCGAGGCTACGAGCAGTACTTC
TRBD1	TRBV20-1	TRBJ1-5	few	CSATGQGAQPQHF	TGCAGTGCTACGGGACAGGGGGCCCAGCCCCAGCATTTT
NA	TRBV20-1	TRBJ1-1	many	CSANPGNTEAFF	TGCAGTGCTAACCCAGGGAACACTGAAGCTTTCTTT
TRBD1	TRBV10-2	TRBJ2-7	many	CASSRTTSPGQGYEQYF	TGCGCCAGCAGTCGAACAACATCTCCGGGACAGGGTTACGAGCAGTACTTC
NA	TRBV11-2	TRBJ1-5	many	CASSLGPRGDQPQHF	TGTGCCAGCAGCTTAGGACCCCGTGGGGATCAGCCCCAGCATTTT
TRBD2	TRBV20-1	TRBJ2-1	few	CSAAYRIIGGLASYNEQFF	TGCAGTGCGGCTTATAGGATAATAGGGGGACTAGCGTCCTACAATGAGCAGTTCTTC
TRBD1	TRBV7-2	TRBJ2-5	NA	CASSTGQRGKTQYF	TGTGCCAGCAGCACGGGACAGAGGGGGAAGACCCAGTACTTC
TRBD1	TRBV7-8	TRBJ2-7	many	CASSPGGGGTGRREQYF	TGTGCCAGCAGCCCCGGGGGAGGAGGGACAGGGAGGCGCGAGCAGTACTTC
TRBD1	TRBV30	TRBJ1-4	many	CAGTGQDNEKLFF	TGTGCCGGGACCGGACAGGATAATGAAAAACTGTTTTTT
NA	TRBV5-5	TRBJ1-4	few	CASSLGNPQDPLTF	TGTGCCAGCAGCTTGGGCAACCCACAGGACCCCCTGACCTTT
NA	TRBV24-1	TRBJ2-2	few	CATSDTTGYGGELFF	TGTGCCACCAGTGACACCACAGGGTATGGCGGGGAGCTGTTTTTT
TRBD1	TRBV3-1	TRBJ2-7	many	CASSDRGSSYEQYF	TGTGCCAGCAGCGACAGGGGGTCCTCCTACGAGCAGTACTTC
NA	TRBV20-1	TRBJ1-4	few	CSAAQGSNEKLFF	TGCAGTGCAGCCCAGGGCAGTAATGAAAAACTGTTTTTT
NA	TRBV15	TRBJ2-1	many	CATSRDPGPYNEQFF	TGTGCCACCAGCAGAGACCCGGGACCCTACAATGAGCAGTTCTTC
TRBD2	TRBV29-1	TRBJ2-3	many	CSVSSGRDTDTQYF	TGCAGCGTTTCCAGCGGGAGAGACACAGATACGCAGTATTTT
TRBD1	TRBV30	TRBJ1-2	many	CAWMMDRVYAGGYTF	TGTGCCTGGATGATGGACAGGGTCTATGCGGGCGGCTACACCTTC
TRBD2	TRBV19	TRBJ2-1	NA	CASSASGSLDEQFF	TGTGCCAGTAGTGCTAGCGGGAGTTTGGATGAGCAGTTCTTC
NA	TRBV15	TRBJ2-1	many	CATSSGDSGYNEQFF	TGTGCCACCAGCAGTGGGGACTCAGGCTACAATGAGCAGTTCTTC
NA	TRBV28	TRBJ1-6	many	CASSRGPDGHFSPLHF	TGTGCCAGCAGTCGCGGACCTGACGGTCATTTTTCACCCCTCCACTTT
TRBD2	TRBV27	TRBJ2-3	many	CASSLSASGTLTDTQYF	TGTGCCAGCAGTTTATCGGCTAGCGGGACTCTCACAGATACGCAGTATTTT